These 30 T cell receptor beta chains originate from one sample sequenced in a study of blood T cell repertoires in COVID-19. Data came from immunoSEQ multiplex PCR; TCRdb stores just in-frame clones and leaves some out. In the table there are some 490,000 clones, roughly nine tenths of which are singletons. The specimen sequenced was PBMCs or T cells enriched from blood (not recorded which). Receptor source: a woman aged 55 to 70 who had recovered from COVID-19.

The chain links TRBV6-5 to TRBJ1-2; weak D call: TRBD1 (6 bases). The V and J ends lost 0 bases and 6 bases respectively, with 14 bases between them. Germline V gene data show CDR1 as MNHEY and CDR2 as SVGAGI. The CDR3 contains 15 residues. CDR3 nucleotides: TGTGCCAGCAGTTACTCTGGGGGCGGCTGGAATGGCTACACCTTC. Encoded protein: CASSYSGGGWNGYTF.

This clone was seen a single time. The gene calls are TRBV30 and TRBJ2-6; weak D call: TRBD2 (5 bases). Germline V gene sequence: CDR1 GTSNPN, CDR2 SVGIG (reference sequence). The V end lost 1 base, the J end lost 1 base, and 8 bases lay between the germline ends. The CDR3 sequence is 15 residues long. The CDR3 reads CAWSAGISGANVLTF. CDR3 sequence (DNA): TGTGCCTGGAGTGCCGGGATATCTGGGGCCAACGTCCTGACTTTC.

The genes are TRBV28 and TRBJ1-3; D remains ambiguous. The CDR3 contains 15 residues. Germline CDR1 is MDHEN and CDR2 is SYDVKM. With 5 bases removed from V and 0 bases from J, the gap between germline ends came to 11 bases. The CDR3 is CASSRAGYSGNTIYF. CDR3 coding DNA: TGTGCCAGCAGTCGAGCAGGCTACTCTGGAAACACCATATATTTT.

The CDR3 DNA reads TGTGCCAGCAGCACGGAGGGCAGGAGTAATTCACCCCTCCACTTT. Protein sequence: CASSTEGRSNSPLHF. The chain joins TRBV6-5 to TRBJ1-6; D is unresolved. Germline V gene lookup returns CDR1 MNHEY and CDR2 SVGAGI. The CDR3 is 15 residues long. Trimming cost V 6 bases and J 6 bases, with 15 bases left between them.

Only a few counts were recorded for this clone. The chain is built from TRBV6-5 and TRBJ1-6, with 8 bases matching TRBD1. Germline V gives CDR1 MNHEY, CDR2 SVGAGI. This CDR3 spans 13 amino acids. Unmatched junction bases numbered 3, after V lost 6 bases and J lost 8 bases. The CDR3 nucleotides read TGTGCCAGCAGGAGACAGGGGTATTCACCCCTCCACTTT. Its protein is CASRRQGYSPLHF.

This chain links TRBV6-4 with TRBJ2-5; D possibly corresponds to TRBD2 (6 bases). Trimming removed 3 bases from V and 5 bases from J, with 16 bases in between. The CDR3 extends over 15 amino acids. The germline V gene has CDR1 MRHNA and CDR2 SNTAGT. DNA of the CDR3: TGTGCCAGCAGTGAAGGCAGGACGGCGGGGGAGACCCAGTACTTC. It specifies CASSEGRTAGETQYF.

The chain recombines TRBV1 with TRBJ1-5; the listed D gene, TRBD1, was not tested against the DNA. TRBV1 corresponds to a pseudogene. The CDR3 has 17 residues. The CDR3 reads CTSSPFRQPPLDQPQHF. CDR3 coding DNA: TGCACCAGCAGCCCATTCAGACAACCTCCCCTCGATCAGCCCCAGCATTTT.

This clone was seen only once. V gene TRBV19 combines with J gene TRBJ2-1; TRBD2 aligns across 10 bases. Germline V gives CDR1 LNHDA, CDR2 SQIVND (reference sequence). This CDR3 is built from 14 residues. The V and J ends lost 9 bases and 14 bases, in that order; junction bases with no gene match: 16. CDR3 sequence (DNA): TGTGCCAGCAGAAGCGGGGGGGCGGGAGATGTGGAGTTCTTC. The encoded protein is CASRSGGAGDVEFF.

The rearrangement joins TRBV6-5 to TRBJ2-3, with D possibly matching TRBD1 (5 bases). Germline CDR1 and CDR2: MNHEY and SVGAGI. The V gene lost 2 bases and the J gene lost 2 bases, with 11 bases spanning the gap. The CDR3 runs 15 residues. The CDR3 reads CASSYRGAFTDTQYF. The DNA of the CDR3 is TGTGCCAGCAGTTACCGTGGGGCCTTCACAGATACGCAGTATTTT.

The CDR3 bases are TGTGCCAGCAGCCCGTACGGGGGGTCCTATGGCTACACCTTC. It codes for CASSPYGGSYGYTF. The J gene is TRBJ1-2, the V gene TRBV27; D is possibly TRBD1 (5 bases). The germline V gene encodes CDR1 MNHEY and CDR2 SMNVEV (reference sequence). V was shortened by 6 bases and J by 4 bases, with 15 bases between the two germline ends. The CDR3 consists of 14 residues.

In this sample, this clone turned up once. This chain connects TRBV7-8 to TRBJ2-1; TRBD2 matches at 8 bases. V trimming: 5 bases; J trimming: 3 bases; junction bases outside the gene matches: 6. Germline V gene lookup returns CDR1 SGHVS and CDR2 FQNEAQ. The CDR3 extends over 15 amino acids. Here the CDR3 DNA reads TGTGCCAGCAGCCCCAAGCGGGGGAACTACAATGAGCAGTTCTTC. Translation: CASSPKRGNYNEQFF.

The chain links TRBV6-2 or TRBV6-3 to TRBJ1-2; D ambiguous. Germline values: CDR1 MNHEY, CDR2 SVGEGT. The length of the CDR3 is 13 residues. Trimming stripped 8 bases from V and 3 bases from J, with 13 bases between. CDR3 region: CASGSLGDYGYTF. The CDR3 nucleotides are TGTGCCAGCGGTTCTCTCGGAGACTATGGCTACACCTTC.

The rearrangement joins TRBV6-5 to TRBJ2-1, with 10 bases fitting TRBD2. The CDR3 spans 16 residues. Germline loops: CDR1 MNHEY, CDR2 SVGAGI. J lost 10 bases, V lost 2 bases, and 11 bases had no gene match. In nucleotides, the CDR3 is TGTGCCAGCAGTTACGGTGGGACTAGCGCCGGTAACGAGCAGTTCTTC. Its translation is CASSYGGTSAGNEQFF.

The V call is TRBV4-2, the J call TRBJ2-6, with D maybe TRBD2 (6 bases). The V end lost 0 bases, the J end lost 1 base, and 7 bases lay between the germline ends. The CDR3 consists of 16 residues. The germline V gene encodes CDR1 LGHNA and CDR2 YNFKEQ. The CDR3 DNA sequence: TGTGCCAGCAGCCAAGAGGGGGGATCTGGGGCCAACGTCCTGACTTTC. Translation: CASSQEGGSGANVLTF.

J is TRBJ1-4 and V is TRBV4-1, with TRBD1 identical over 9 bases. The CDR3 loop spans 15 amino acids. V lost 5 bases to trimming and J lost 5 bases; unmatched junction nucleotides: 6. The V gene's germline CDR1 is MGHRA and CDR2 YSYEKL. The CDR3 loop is CASSSFGTGNEKLFF. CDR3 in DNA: TGCGCCAGCAGCTCCTTTGGGACAGGGAATGAAAAACTGTTTTTT.

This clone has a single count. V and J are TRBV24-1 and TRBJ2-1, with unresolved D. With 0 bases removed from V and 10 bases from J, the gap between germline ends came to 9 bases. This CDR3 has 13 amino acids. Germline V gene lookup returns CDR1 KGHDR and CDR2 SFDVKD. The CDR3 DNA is TGTGCCACCAGTGATTTGCGGAGAGGCGAGCAGTTCTTC. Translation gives CATSDLRRGEQFF.

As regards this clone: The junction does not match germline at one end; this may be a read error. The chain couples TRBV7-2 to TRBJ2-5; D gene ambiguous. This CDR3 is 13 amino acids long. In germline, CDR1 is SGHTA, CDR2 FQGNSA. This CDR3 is CASSSGVQGTQYF. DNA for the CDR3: TGTGCCAGCAGCTCCGGAGTCCAAGGGACCCAGTACTTC. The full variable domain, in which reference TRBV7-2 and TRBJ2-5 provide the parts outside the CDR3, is GAGVSQSPSNKVTEKGKDVELRCDPISGHTALYWYRQSLGQGLEFLIYFQGNSAPDKSGLPSDRFSAERTGGSVSTLTIQRTQQEDSAVYLCASSSGVQGTQYFGPGTRLLVL.

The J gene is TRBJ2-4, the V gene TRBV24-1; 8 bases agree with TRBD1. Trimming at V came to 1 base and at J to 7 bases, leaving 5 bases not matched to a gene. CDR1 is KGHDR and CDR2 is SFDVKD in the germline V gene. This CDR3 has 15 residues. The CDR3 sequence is CATSDFAGGKNIQYF. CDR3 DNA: TGTGCCACCAGTGATTTTGCAGGGGGCAAGAACATTCAGTACTTC.

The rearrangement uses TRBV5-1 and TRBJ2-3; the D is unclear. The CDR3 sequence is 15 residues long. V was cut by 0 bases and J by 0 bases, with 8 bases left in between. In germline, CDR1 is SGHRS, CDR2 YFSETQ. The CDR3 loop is CASSLAVLSTDTQYF. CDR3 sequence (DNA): TGCGCCAGCAGCTTGGCGGTTCTTAGCACAGATACGCAGTATTTT.

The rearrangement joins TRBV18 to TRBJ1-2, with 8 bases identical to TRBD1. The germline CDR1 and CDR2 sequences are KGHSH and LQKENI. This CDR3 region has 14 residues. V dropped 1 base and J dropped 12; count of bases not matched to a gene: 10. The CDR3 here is CASSPQGQGGGDTF. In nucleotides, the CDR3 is TGTGCCAGCTCACCACAAGGACAGGGCGGCGGGGACACCTTC.

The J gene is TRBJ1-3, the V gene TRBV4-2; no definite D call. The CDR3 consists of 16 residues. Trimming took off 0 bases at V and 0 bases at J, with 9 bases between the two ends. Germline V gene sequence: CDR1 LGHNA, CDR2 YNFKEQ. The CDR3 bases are TGTGCCAGCAGCCAAGAGGGAGGCCTCTCTGGAAACACCATATATTTT. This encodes CASSQEGGLSGNTIYF.

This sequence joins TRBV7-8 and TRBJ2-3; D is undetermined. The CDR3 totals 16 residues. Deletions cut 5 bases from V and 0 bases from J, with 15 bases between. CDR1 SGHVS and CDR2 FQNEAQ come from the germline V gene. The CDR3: CASSQRRLTSTDTQYF. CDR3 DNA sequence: TGTGCCAGCAGCCAAAGGCGGCTAACTAGCACAGATACGCAGTATTTT. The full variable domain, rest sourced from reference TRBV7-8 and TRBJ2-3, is GAGVSQSPRYKVAKRGQDVALRCDPISGHVSLFWYQQALGQGPEFLTYFQNEAQLDKSGLPSDRFFAERPEGSVSTLKIQRTQQEDSAVYLCASSQRRLTSTDTQYFGPGTRLTVL.

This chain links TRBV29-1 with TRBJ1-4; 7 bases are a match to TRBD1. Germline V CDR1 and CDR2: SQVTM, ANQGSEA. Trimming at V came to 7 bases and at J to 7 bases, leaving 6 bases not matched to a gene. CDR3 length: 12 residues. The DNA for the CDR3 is TGCAGCGCACAGACAGGGCTTGAAAAACTGTTTTTT. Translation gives CSAQTGLEKLFF.

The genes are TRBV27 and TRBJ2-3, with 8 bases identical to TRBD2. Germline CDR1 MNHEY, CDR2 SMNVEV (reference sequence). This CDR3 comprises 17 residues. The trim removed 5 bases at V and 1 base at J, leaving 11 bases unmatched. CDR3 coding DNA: TGTGCCAGCAGTAATCCTCTTAGCGGGGTACGCACAGATACGCAGTATTTT. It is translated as CASSNPLSGVRTDTQYF.

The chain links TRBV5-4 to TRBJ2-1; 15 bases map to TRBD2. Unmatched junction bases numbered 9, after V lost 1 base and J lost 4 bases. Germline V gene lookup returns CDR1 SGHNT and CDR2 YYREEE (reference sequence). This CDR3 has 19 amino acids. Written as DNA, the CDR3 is TGTGCCAGCAGCTTGCGGGGACTAGCGGGGGGCAAGCCATACAATGAGCAGTTCTTC. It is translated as CASSLRGLAGGKPYNEQFF.

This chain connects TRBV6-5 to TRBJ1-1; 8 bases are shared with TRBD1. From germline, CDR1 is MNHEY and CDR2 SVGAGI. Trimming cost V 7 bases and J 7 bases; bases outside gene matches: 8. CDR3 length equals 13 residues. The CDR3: CASKNTGGVEAFF. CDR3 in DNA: TGTGCCAGCAAAAACACAGGGGGGGTTGAAGCTTTCTTT.

CDR3 sequence: CASSPLGTGANNEQFF. DNA of the CDR3: TGCGCCAGCAGCCCCCTGGGGACAGGGGCGAACAATGAGCAGTTCTTC. This chain joins TRBV5-1 and TRBJ2-1, with 10 bases identical to TRBD1. Per the germline V gene, CDR1 is SGHRS and CDR2 is YFSETQ. This CDR3 has 16 residues. Germline trimming cut 4 bases from V and 5 bases from J; bases unmatched to any gene: 9.

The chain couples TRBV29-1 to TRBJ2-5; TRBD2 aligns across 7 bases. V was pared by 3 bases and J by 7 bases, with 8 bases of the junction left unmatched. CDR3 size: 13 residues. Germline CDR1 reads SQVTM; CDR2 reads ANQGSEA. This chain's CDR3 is CSVDHGGVATQYF. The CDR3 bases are TGCAGCGTTGACCATGGGGGGGTTGCGACCCAGTACTTC. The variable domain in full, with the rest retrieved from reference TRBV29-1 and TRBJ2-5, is SAVISQKPSRDICQRGTSLTIQCQVDSQVTMMFWYRQQPGQSLTLIATANQGSEATYESGFVIDKFPISRPNLTFSTLTVSNMSPEDSSIYLCSVDHGGVATQYFGPGTRLLVL.

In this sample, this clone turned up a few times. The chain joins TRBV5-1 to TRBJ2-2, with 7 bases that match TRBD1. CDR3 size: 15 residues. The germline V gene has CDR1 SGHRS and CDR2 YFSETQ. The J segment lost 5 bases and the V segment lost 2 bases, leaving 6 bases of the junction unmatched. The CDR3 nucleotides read TGCGCCAGCAGCTTCGGAAGGGGGCTTACCGGGGAGCTGTTTTTT. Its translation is CASSFGRGLTGELFF.

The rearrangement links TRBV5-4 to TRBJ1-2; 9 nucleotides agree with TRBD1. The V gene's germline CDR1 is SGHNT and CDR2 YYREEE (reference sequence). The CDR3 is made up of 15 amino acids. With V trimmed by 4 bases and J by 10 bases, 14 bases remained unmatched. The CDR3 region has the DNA TGTGCCAGCAGCGAGCCGGGACAGGGATCTATTGACTACACCTTC. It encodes CASSEPGQGSIDYTF.